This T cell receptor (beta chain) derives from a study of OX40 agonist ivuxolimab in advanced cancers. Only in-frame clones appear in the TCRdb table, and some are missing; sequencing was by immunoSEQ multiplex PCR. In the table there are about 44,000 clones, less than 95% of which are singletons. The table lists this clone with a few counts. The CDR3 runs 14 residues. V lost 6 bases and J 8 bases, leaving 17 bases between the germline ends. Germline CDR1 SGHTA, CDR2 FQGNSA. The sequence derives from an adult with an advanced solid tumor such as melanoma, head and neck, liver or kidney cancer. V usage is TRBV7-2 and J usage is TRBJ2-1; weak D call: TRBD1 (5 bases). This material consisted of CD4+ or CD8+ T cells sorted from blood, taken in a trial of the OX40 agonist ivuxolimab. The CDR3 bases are TGTGCCAGCAGTAATTATTTCCCCAGGGATGAGCAGTTCTTC. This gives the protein CASSNYFPRDEQFF.